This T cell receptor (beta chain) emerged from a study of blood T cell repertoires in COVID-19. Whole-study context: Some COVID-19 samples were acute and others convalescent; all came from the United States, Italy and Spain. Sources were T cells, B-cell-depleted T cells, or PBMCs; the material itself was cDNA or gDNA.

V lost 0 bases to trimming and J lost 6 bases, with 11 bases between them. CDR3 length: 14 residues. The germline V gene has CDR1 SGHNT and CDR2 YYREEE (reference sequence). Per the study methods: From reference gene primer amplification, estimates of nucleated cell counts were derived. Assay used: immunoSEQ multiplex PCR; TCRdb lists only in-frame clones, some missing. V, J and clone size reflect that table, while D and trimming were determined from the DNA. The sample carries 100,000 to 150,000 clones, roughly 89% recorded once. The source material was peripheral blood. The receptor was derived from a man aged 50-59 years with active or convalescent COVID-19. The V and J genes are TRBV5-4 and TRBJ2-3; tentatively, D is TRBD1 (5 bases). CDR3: CASSLAQGADTQYF. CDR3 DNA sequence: TGTGCCAGCAGCTTGGCTCAAGGGGCCGATACGCAGTATTTT.